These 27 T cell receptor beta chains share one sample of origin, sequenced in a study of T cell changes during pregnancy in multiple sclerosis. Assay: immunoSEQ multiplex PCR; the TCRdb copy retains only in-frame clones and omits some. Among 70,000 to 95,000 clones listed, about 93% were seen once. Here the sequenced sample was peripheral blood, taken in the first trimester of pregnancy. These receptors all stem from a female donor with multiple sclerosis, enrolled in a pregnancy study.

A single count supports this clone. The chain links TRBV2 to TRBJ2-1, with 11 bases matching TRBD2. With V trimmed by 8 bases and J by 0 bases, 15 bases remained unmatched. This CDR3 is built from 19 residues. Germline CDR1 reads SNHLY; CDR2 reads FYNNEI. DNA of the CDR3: TGTGCCAGCTCCGACCCCGGACTAGCGGGCGAAATCTCCTACAATGAGCAGTTCTTC. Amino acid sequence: CASSDPGLAGEISYNEQFF.

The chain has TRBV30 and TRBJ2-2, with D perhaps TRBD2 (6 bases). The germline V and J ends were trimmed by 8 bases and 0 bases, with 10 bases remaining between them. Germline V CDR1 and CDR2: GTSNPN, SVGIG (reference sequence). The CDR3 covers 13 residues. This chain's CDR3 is CAAGRANTGELFF. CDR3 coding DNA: TGTGCCGCGGGGCGGGCGAACACCGGGGAGCTGTTTTTT.

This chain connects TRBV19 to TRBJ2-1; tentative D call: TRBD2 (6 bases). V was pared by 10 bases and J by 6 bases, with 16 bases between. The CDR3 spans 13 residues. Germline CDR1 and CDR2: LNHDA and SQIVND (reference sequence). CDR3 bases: TGTGCCACTTCGGGACTCCCCGGCAATGAGCAGTTCTTC. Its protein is CATSGLPGNEQFF.

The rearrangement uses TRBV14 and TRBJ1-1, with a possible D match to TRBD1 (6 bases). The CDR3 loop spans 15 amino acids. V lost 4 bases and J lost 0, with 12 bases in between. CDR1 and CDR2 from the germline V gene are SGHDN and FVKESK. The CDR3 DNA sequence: TGTGCCAGCAGCCTGCCGGGACAAATGAACACTGAAGCTTTCTTT. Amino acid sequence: CASSLPGQMNTEAFF.

The CDR3 loop reads CASSQPNRGPNTEAFF. The CDR3 nucleotides are TGCGCCAGCAGCCAGCCTAACAGGGGCCCGAACACTGAAGCTTTCTTT. This chain uses TRBV4-1 with TRBJ1-1; 7 bases fit TRBD1. The CDR3 contains 16 residues. Germline V gene lookup returns CDR1 MGHRA and CDR2 YSYEKL. J was trimmed by 1 base and V by 3 bases; bases with no gene match: 8.

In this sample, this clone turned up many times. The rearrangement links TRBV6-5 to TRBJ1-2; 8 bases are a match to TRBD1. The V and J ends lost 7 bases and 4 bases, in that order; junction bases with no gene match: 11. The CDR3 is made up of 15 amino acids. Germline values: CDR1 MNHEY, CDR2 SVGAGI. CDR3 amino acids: CASTKTGGEAYGYTF. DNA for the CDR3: TGTGCCAGCACCAAAACAGGGGGAGAGGCCTATGGCTACACCTTC.

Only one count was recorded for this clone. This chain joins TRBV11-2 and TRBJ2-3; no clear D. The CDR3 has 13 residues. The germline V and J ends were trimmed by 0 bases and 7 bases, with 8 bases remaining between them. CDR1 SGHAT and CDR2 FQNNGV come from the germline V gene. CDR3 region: CASSLDLRNTQYF. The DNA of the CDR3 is TGTGCCAGCAGCTTAGATCTCCGTAATACGCAGTATTTT. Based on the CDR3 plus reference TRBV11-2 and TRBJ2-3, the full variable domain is EAGVAQSPRYKIIEKRQSVAFWCNPISGHATLYWYQQILGQGPKLLIQFQNNGVVDDSQLPKDRFSAERLKGVDSTLKIQPAKLEDSAVYLCASSLDLRNTQYFGPGTRLTVL.

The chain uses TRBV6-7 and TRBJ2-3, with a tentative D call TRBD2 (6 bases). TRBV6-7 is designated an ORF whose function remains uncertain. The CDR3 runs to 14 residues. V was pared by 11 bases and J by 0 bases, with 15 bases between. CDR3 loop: CAPRGRASTDTQYF. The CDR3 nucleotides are TGTGCCCCGCGGGGCAGGGCCAGCACAGATACGCAGTATTTT.

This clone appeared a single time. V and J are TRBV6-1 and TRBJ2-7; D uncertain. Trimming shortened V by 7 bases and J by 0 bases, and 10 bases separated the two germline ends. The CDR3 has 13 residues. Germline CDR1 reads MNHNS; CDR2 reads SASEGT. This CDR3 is CASNPTGSYEQYF. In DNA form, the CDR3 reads TGTGCCAGCAACCCCACGGGCTCCTACGAGCAGTACTTC.

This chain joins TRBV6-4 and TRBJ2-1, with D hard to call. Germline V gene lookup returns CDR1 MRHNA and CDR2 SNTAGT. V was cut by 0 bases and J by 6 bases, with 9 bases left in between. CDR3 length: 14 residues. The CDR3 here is CASSDSELSNEQFF. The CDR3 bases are TGTGCCAGCAGTGACTCGGAGCTGTCCAATGAGCAGTTCTTC.

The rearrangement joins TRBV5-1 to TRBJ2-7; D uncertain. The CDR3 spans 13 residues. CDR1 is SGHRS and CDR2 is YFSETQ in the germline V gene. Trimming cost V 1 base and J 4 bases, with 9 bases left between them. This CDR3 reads CASSLTERYEQYF. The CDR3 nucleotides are TGCGCCAGCAGCTTGACGGAGAGGTACGAGCAGTACTTC.

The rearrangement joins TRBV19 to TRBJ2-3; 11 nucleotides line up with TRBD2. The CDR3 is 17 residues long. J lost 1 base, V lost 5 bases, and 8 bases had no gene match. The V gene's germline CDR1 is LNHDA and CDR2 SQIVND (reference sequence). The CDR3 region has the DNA TGTGCCAGTAGTTTAGCGGGGGGGGAGTTAGGCACAGATACGCAGTATTTT. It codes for CASSLAGGELGTDTQYF.

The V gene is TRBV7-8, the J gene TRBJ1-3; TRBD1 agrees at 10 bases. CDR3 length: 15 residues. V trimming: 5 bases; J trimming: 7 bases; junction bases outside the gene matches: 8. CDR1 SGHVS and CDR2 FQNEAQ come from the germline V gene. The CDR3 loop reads CASSLGTGDWNTIYF. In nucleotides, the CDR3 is TGTGCCAGCAGCCTTGGGACAGGGGACTGGAACACCATATATTTT.

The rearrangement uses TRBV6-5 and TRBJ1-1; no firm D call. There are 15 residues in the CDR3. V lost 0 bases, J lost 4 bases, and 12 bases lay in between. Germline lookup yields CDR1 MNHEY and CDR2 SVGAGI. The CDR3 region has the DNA TGTGCCAGCAGTTACTCGAGGATCTCCGGCACTGAAGCTTTCTTT. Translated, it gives CASSYSRISGTEAFF.

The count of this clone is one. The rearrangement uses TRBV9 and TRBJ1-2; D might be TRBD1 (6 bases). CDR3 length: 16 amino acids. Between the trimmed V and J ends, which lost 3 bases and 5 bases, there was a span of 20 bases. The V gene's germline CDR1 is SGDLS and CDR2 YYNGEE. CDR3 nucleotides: TGTGCCAGCAGCGCGGGGGGCTTGGGACTTAATTATGGCTACACCTTC. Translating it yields CASSAGGLGLNYGYTF.

Here the CDR3 DNA reads TGTGCCAGCTCCCGCCGTAGCGACAGGGTCTCTGGAAACACCATATATTTT. Protein product: CASSRRSDRVSGNTIYF. The chain uses TRBV18 and TRBJ1-3; the match to TRBD1 covers 7 bases. Germline lookup yields CDR1 KGHSH and CDR2 LQKENI. The CDR3 length is 17 residues. V was clipped by 6 bases and J by 0 bases; unmatched bases: 11.

The CDR3 is CATEGTGQNQPQHF. The DNA for the CDR3 is TGTGCCACCGAGGGAACAGGGCAAAATCAGCCCCAGCATTTT. The chain combines TRBV2 with TRBJ1-5; tentatively, D is TRBD1 (6 bases). CDR3 length: 14 residues. Germline V CDR1 and CDR2: SNHLY, FYNNEI. The V end lost 10 bases, the J end lost 4 bases, and 17 bases lay between the germline ends.

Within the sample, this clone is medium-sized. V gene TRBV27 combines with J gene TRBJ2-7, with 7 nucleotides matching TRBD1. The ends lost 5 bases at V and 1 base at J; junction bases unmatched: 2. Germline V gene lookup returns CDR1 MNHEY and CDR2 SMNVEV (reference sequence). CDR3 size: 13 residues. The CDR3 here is CASSATGSYEQYF. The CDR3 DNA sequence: TGTGCCAGCAGTGCGACAGGGTCCTACGAGCAGTACTTC.

In DNA, the CDR3 is TGTGCCAGCAGGTGGACTAGCGGGAACACCGGGGAGCTGTTTTTT. Translated, it gives CASRWTSGNTGELFF. The rearrangement links TRBV5-5 to TRBJ2-2; TRBD2 matches at 10 bases. This CDR3 is built from 15 residues. CDR1 is SGHKS and CDR2 is YYEKEE in the germline V gene (reference sequence). Germline trimming cut 5 bases from V and 1 base from J; bases unmatched to any gene: 2. The full variable domain, with the rest looked up from reference TRBV5-5 and TRBJ2-2, is DAGVTQSPTHLIKTRGQQVTLRCSPISGHKSVSWYQQVLGQGPQFIFQYYEKEERGRGNFPDRFSARQFPNYSSELNVNALLLGDSALYLCASRWTSGNTGELFFGEGSRLTVL.

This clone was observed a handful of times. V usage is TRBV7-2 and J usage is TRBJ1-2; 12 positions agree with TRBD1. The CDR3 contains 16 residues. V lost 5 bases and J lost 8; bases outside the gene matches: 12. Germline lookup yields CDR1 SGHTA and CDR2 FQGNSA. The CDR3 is CASSPQGTGGAKGYTF. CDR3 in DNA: TGTGCCAGCAGCCCCCAGGGGACAGGGGGCGCGAAGGGCTACACCTTC.

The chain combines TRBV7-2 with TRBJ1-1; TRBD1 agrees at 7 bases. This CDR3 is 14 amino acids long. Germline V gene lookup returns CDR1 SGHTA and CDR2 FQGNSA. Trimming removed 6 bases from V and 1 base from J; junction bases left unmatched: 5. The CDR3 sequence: CASRKGQQNTEAFF. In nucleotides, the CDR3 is TGTGCCAGCAGAAAGGGACAGCAGAACACTGAAGCTTTCTTT. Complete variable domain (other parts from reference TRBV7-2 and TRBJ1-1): GAGVSQSPSNKVTEKGKDVELRCDPISGHTALYWYRQSLGQGLEFLIYFQGNSAPDKSGLPSDRFSAERTGGSVSTLTIQRTQQEDSAVYLCASRKGQQNTEAFFGQGTRLTVV.

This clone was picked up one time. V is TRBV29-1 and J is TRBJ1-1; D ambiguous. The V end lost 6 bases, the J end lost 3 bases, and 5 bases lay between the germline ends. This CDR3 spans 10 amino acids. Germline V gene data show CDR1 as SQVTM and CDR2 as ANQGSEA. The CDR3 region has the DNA TGCAGCGTGAGGGACACTGAAGCTTTCTTT. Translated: CSVRDTEAFF.

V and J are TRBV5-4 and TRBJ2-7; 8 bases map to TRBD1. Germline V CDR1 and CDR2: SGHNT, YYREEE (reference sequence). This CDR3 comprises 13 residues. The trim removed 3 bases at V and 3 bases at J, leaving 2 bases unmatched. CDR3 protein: CASSSTGGYEQYF. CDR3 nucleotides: TGTGCCAGCAGCTCCACAGGGGGCTACGAGCAGTACTTC.

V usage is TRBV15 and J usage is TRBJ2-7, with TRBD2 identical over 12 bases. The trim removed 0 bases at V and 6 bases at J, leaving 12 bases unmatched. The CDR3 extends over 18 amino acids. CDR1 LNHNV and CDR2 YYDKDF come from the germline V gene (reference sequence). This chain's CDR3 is CATSRDPSGGGRSGEQYF. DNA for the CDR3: TGTGCCACCAGCAGAGATCCTAGCGGGGGGGGTCGCTCAGGCGAGCAGTACTTC.

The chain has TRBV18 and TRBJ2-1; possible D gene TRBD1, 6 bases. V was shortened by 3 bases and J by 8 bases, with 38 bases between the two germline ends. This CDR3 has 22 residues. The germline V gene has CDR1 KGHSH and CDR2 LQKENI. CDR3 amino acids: CASSPLSKHIVTTGGIVDEQFF. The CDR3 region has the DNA TGTGCCAGCTCACCTCTATCTAAACACATCGTAACGACAGGAGGTATAGTCGATGAGCAGTTCTTC.

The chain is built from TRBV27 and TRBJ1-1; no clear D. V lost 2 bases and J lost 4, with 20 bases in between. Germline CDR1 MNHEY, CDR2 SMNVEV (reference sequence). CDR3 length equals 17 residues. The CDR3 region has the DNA TGTGCCAGCAGTTTAAAAGCTGGACTTCGATTGAGCACTGAAGCTTTCTTT. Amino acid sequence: CASSLKAGLRLSTEAFF.

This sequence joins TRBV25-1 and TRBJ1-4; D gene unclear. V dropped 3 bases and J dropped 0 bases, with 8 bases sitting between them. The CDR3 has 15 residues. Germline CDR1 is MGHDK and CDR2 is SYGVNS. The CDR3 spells CASSETHTTNEKLFF. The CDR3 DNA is TGTGCCAGCAGTGAGACTCATACAACTAATGAAAAACTGTTTTTT.